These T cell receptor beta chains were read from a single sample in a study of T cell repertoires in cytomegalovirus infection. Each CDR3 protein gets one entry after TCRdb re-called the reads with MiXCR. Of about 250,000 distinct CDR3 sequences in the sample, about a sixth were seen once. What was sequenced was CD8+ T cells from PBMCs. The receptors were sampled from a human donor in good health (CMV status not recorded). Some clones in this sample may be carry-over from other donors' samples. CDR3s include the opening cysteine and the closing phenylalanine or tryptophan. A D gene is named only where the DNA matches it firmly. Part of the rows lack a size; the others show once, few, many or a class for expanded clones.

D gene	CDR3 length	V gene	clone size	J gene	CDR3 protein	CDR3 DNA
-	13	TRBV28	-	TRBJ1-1	CASSSTVATEAFF	TGTGCCAGCAGTTCCACAGTGGCGACTGAAGCTTTCTTT
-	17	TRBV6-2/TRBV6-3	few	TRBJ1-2	CASSLGLAGGPDYGYTF	TGTGCCAGCAGTCTAGGACTAGCGGGGGGGCCGGACTATGGCTACACCTTC
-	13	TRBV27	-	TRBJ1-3	CASSPSPGNTIYF	TGTGCCAGCAGTCCCTCCCCAGGAAACACCATATATTTT
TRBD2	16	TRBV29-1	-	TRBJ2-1	CSVEGVAGGSYNEQFF	TGCAGCGTTGAGGGAGTAGCGGGGGGGTCCTACAATGAGCAGTTCTTC
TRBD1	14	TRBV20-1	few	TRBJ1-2	CSARDPQGAYGYTF	TGCAGTGCTAGAGACCCACAGGGGGCCTATGGCTACACCTTC
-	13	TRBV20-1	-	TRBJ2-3	CSARDGVPDTQYF	TGCAGTGCCCGGGACGGAGTCCCAGATACGCAGTATTTT
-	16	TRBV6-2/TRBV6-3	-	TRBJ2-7	CASRGQGSAKPYEQYF	TGTGCCAGCAGGGGGCAGGGGTCCGCCAAACCCTACGAGCAGTACTTC
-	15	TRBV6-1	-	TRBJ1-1	CASSAAQGANTEAFF	TGTGCCAGCAGCGCGGCCCAGGGTGCGAACACTGAAGCTTTCTTT
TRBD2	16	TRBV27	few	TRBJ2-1	CASSLGLAGNYNEQFF	TGTGCCAGCAGTCTCGGACTAGCGGGGAATTACAATGAGCAGTTCTTC
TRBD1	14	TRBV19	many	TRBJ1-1	CASSLGQGGTEAFF	TGTGCCAGTAGTTTGGGACAGGGGGGCACTGAAGCTTTCTTT
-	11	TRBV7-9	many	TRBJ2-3	CASSLIQVQYF	TGTGCCAGCAGCTTAATTCAGGTTCAGTATTTT
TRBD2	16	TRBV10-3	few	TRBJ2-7	CAISGRLAGDPYEQYF	TGTGCCATCAGTGGGAGACTAGCGGGGGACCCCTACGAGCAGTACTTC
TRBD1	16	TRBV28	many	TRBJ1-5	CASSFRWDRERLIQHF	TGTGCCAGCAGTTTCCGTTGGGACAGGGAAAGGTTAATCCAGCATTTT
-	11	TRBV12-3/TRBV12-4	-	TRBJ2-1	CASSLYDEQFF	TGTGCCAGCAGTTTATATGATGAGCAGTTCTTC
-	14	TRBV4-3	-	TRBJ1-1	CASSQDRRYTEAFF	TGCGCCAGCAGCCAAGATCGCAGGTACACTGAAGCTTTCTTT
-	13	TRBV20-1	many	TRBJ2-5	CSARSSMQETQYF	TGCAGTGCTAGATCTTCGATGCAAGAGACCCAGTACTTC
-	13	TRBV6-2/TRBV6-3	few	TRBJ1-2	CASSYSLLDGYTF	TGTGCCAGCAGTTACTCGTTGCTTGATGGCTACACCTTC
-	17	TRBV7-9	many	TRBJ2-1	CASSLAVLDIETQLSFF	TGTGCCAGCAGCTTAGCGGTTTTGGACATAGAAACCCAATTGTCGTTCTTC
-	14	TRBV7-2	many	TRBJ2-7	CASSFDVPRDEQYF	TGTGCCAGCAGCTTCGATGTCCCGCGGGACGAGCAGTACTTC
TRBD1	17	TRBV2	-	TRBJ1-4	CASSPGTGPTTNEKLFF	TGTGCCAGCAGTCCCGGGACAGGGCCGACAACTAATGAAAAACTGTTTTTT
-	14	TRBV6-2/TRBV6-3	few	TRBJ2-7	CASSYSPETYEQYF	TGTGCCAGCAGTTACTCGCCAGAAACCTACGAGCAGTACTTC
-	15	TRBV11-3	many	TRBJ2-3	CASSVAGTGTDTQYF	TGTGCCAGCAGCGTAGCAGGGACCGGGACAGATACGCAGTATTTT
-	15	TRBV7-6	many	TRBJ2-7	CASSLAAPGDYEQYF	TGTGCCAGCAGCTTAGCAGCACCGGGGGACTACGAGCAGTACTTC
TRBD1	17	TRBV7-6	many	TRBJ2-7	CASSLPGQGKSSYEQYF	TGTGCCAGCAGCTTACCGGGACAGGGGAAGAGCTCCTACGAGCAGTACTTC
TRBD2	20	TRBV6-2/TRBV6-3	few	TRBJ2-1	CASTTVIGLAPQSSYNEQFF	TGTGCCAGCACCACGGTAATAGGACTAGCCCCACAAAGCTCCTACAATGAGCAGTTCTTC
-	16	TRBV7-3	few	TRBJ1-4	CASSSTLTVANEKLFF	TGTGCCAGCAGCTCGACCCTGACAGTAGCTAATGAAAAACTGTTTTTT
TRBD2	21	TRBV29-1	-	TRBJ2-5	CSVEDPSLKIRTSGAQETQYF	TGCAGCGTTGAAGATCCTTCCCTAAAGATACGGACTAGCGGGGCTCAAGAGACCCAGTACTTC
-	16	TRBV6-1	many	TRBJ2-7	CASNPDRQILSYEQYF	TGTGCCAGCAATCCGGACCGACAGATCTTATCCTACGAGCAGTACTTC
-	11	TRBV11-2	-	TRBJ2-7	CASSLISEQYF	TGTGCCAGCAGCTTAATTTCCGAGCAGTACTTC
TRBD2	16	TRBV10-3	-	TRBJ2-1	CAISEGASGPYNEQFF	TGTGCCATCAGTGAGGGCGCTAGCGGCCCCTACAATGAGCAGTTCTTC
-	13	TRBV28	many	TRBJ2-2	CASKRPATGELFF	TGTGCCAGCAAAAGACCGGCAACCGGGGAGCTGTTTTTT
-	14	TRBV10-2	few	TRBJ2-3	CASSKSGDTDTQYF	TGCGCCAGCAGTAAAAGCGGTGACACAGATACGCAGTATTTT
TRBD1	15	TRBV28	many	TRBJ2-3	CASSSTGLSTDTQYF	TGTGCCAGCAGTTCGACAGGGTTGAGCACAGATACGCAGTATTTT
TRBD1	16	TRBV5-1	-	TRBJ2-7	CASSLWTGQGAYEQYF	TGCGCCAGCAGCTTGTGGACCGGACAGGGGGCCTACGAGCAGTACTTC
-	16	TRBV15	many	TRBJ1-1	CATSRVTRGPNTEAFF	TGTGCCACCAGCCGGGTAACGAGGGGACCGAACACTGAAGCTTTCTTT
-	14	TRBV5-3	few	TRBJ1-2	CASSGDILGYGYTF	TGTGCCAGCAGCGGGGACATACTCGGCTATGGCTACACCTTC